This TCR beta chain was recorded in a study of T cell responses to AZD1222 COVID-19 vaccine. Germline CDR1 reads SNHLY; CDR2 reads FYNNEI. V was clipped by 7 bases and J by 5 bases, with 14 bases between them. The CDR3 consists of 13 residues. Sequencing used immunoSEQ multiplex PCR; TCRdb keeps in-frame clones, though not all of them. The sample lists over 100,000 clones, 93% occurring once. A remark on this clone: Its antigen is currently unknown.

Study-level results: Clonal diversity may have been underestimated, and the donors were mostly white British, with more females than males.

The rearrangement links TRBV2 to TRBJ1-1; D not certain. This specimen consisted of peripheral blood, obtained on day 0 of AZD1222 vaccination. This TCR was recovered from an adult in good health. CDR3 coding DNA: TGTGCCAGCAAACAAGCCTGGGAAACTGAAGCTTTCTTT. Translated: CASKQAWETEAFF. Full variable domain (rest looked up from reference TRBV2 and TRBJ1-1): EPEVTQTPSHQVTQMGQEVILRCVPISNHLYFYWYRQILGQKVEFLVSFYNNEISEKSEIFDDQFSVERPDGSNFTLKIRSTKLEDSAMYFCASKQAWETEAFFGQGTRLTVV.